These T cell receptor beta chains were read from a single sample in a study of CD8+ T cells in alopecia areata. Sequencing was performed with immunoSEQ multiplex PCR; in TCRdb, only in-frame clones are kept and a portion is missing. The table has about 99,000 clones, over 75% seen once. The sample consisted of CD8+ T cells sorted from blood, taken between weeks 30 and 35, from a patient treated with tofacitinib. Every receptor here comes from a human donor with alopecia areata. CDR3s include the opening cysteine and the closing phenylalanine or tryptophan. A D gene is named only where the DNA matches it firmly. Clone size is given for some rows only: seen once, a few or many times, or a class if the clone is expanded.

V	D	size	J	CDR3	DNA
TRBV27	TRBD2	-	TRBJ2-3	CASSTGTSGSTDTRYF	TGTGCCAGCAGTACCGGGACTAGCGGGAGTACAGATACGCGGTATTTT
TRBV9	-	-	TRBJ2-7	CASSADTGIDEQYF	TGTGCCAGCAGCGCAGATACAGGGATCGACGAGCAGTACTTC
TRBV29-1	-	-	TRBJ2-6	CSVVSADGSSGANVLTF	TGCAGCGTGGTGTCGGCGGACGGGAGCTCTGGGGCCAACGTCCTGACTTTC
TRBV30	-	-	TRBJ2-7	CAWRPYRASYEQYF	TGTGCCTGGAGACCCTACAGGGCGTCCTACGAGCAGTACTTC
TRBV27	-	-	TRBJ2-7	CASSLRESYYEQYF	TGTGCCAGCAGTTTACGGGAAAGCTACTACGAGCAGTACTTC
TRBV29-1	-	-	TRBJ2-1	CSGENSVGEPNEQFF	TGCAGCGGTGAGAACTCGGTCGGGGAACCCAATGAGCAGTTCTTC
TRBV14	-	-	TRBJ1-5	CASSLGLREPQHF	TGTGCCAGCAGCCTGGGATTGCGGGAGCCCCAGCATTTT
TRBV13	TRBD1	-	TRBJ2-7	CASSFEGAREQYF	TGTGCCAGCAGCTTCGAGGGGGCTCGCGAGCAGTACTTC
TRBV19	-	-	TRBJ1-1	CASSTSFPLWTEAFF	TGTGCCAGTAGTACTTCGTTCCCCCTTTGGACAGAAGCTTTCTTT
TRBV29-1	-	-	TRBJ2-7	CSVQVGGYEQYF	TGCAGCGTTCAAGTCGGGGGCTACGAGCAGTACTTC
TRBV30	TRBD1	-	TRBJ2-7	CAWSPGTGHYEQYF	TGTGCCTGGAGTCCTGGGACAGGGCACTACGAGCAGTACTTC
TRBV4-2	-	-	TRBJ2-5	CASSQDRGSQETQYF	TGTGCCAGCAGCCAAGACCGGGGCAGCCAAGAGACCCAGTACTTC
TRBV27	-	-	TRBJ2-3	CASSFQQPDTQYF	TGTGCCAGCAGTTTCCAGCAACCAGATACGCAGTATTTT
TRBV4-1	-	once	TRBJ2-7	CASSLDSTEQYF	TGCGCCAGCAGCTTGGACTCCACCGAGCAGTACTTC
TRBV7-9	-	-	TRBJ2-7	CASSLGPGAYEQYF	TGTGCCAGCAGCTTGGGTCCAGGAGCGTACGAGCAGTACTTC
TRBV9	TRBD2	-	TRBJ2-3	CASTNRREGRTDTQYF	TGTGCCAGCACCAATCGGCGGGAGGGCCGGACAGATACGCAGTATTTT
TRBV7-9	-	-	TRBJ2-7	CASSAAYEQYF	TGTGCCAGCAGCGCCGCCTACGAGCAGTACTTC
TRBV5-1	TRBD1	-	TRBJ2-7	CASSLEDRPSYEQYF	TGCGCCAGCAGCTTGGAGGACAGGCCCTCCTACGAGCAGTACTTC
TRBV29-1	-	-	TRBJ2-3	CSNRGGAVDTQYF	TGCAGCAACCGAGGGGGGGCGGTAGATACGCAGTATTTT
TRBV5-1	-	-	TRBJ1-1	CASSLGLGDTEAFF	TGCGCCAGCAGCTTGGGCTTGGGGGACACTGAAGCTTTCTTT
TRBV4-1	-	-	TRBJ2-7	CASSPNPLEQYF	TGCGCCAGCAGCCCCAACCCCCTCGAGCAGTACTTC
TRBV7-9	-	-	TRBJ2-7	CASSLGSYEQYF	TGTGCCAGCAGCTTAGGGTCCTACGAGCAGTACTTC
TRBV29-1	TRBD2	-	TRBJ2-3	CSARVAGGSTDTQYF	TGCAGCGCCAGAGTAGCGGGGGGGAGCACAGATACGCAGTATTTT
TRBV4-1	TRBD2	-	TRBJ2-7	CASSPLAGDLYEQYF	TGCGCCAGCAGCCCCCTAGCGGGAGACCTCTACGAGCAGTACTTC
TRBV5-1	TRBD1	-	TRBJ2-3	CASSFGTGSTDTQYF	TGCGCCAGCAGCTTCGGGACAGGTAGCACAGATACGCAGTATTTT
TRBV12-5	-	-	TRBJ2-3	CASYFSVDLNSTDTQYF	TGTGCTAGTTACTTTTCCGTTGACCTTAATAGCACAGATACGCAGTATTTT
TRBV6-1	-	-	TRBJ2-7	CASSEGRRGPPPYEQYF	TGTGCCAGCAGTGAGGGGAGAAGGGGACCACCCCCCTACGAGCAGTACTTC
TRBV29-1	TRBD2	-	TRBJ2-1	CSVILAGYNEQFF	TGCAGCGTTATCCTAGCGGGATACAATGAGCAGTTCTTC
TRBV6-5	-	-	TRBJ2-2	CASTGQTGELFF	TGTGCCAGCACCGGACAGACCGGGGAGCTGTTTTTT
TRBV9	-	-	TRBJ2-7	CASSVGWQGTYEQYF	TGTGCCAGCAGCGTAGGTTGGCAGGGTACCTACGAGCAGTACTTC
TRBV5-6	-	-	TRBJ1-5	CASSLSDQPQHF	TGTGCCAGCAGCTTGTCGGATCAGCCCCAGCATTTT
TRBV9	TRBD2	-	TRBJ2-7	CASSVGTSGYEQYF	TGTGCCAGCAGCGTAGGGACTAGCGGCTACGAGCAGTACTTC
TRBV7-9	-	-	TRBJ1-2	CASSFQGSGYTF	TGTGCCAGCAGCTTCCAGGGATCTGGCTACACCTTC
TRBV11-2	TRBD1	-	TRBJ1-2	CASSLGQGTGYTF	TGTGCCAGCAGCTTAGGACAGGGCACAGGCTACACCTTC
TRBV11-2	-	once	TRBJ2-1	CASRWDTSNEQFF	TGTGCCAGCAGATGGGACACCAGCAATGAGCAGTTCTTC
TRBV27	-	-	TRBJ1-3	CASNSRGDGNTIYF	TGTGCCAGCAACAGTAGGGGAGATGGAAACACCATATATTTT
TRBV11-2	TRBD1	once	TRBJ2-7	CASTRTGLPDEQYF	TGTGCCAGCACCCGGACAGGACTGCCTGACGAGCAGTACTTC
TRBV5-6	-	-	TRBJ2-7	CASSSVGGEQYF	TGTGCCAGCAGTTCTGTGGGGGGCGAGCAGTACTTC
TRBV7-2	-	-	TRBJ2-1	CASSLNRATYNEQFF	TGTGCCAGCAGCTTAAACAGGGCAACCTACAATGAGCAGTTCTTC
TRBV27	TRBD1	-	TRBJ2-7	CASSPSGTGNYEQYF	TGTGCCAGCAGTCCTTCCGGGACAGGAAACTACGAGCAGTACTTC
TRBV6-1	TRBD1	-	TRBJ1-2	CASHSPGQGAYGYTF	TGTGCCAGCCACTCCCCTGGACAGGGGGCCTATGGCTACACCTTC
TRBV11-2	-	-	TRBJ2-1	CASSHGRYNEQFF	TGTGCCAGCAGCCATGGGCGATACAATGAGCAGTTCTTC
TRBV7-8	TRBD2	-	TRBJ2-1	CASSLRRGRGNEQFF	TGTGCCAGCAGCTTACGGCGCGGGCGGGGGAATGAGCAGTTCTTC
TRBV29-1	-	-	TRBJ2-7	CSVETDGEQYF	TGCAGCGTGGAGACTGATGGGGAGCAGTACTTC
TRBV9	-	-	TRBJ2-1	CASSAGAKADNEQFF	TGTGCCAGCAGCGCTGGGGCGAAGGCCGACAATGAGCAGTTCTTC
TRBV5-6	-	few	TRBJ2-5	CASSPGSVQETQYF	TGTGCCAGCAGCCCGGGGTCAGTCCAAGAGACCCAGTACTTC
TRBV29-1	-	-	TRBJ2-7	CSVEDLSRGGRYEQYF	TGCAGCGTTGAAGATCTGAGTAGAGGTGGGCGGTACGAGCAGTACTTC
TRBV11-2	-	-	TRBJ2-7	CASSFRATYEQYF	TGTGCCAGCAGCTTCAGAGCGACCTACGAGCAGTACTTC
TRBV27	TRBD1	-	TRBJ2-2	CASSLDPPRGRAGELFF	TGTGCCAGCAGTTTAGATCCTCCCAGGGGGCGGGCCGGGGAGCTGTTTTTT
TRBV27	-	-	TRBJ1-1	CASSLRNTEAFF	TGTGCCAGCAGTTTGAGAAACACTGAAGCTTTCTTT
TRBV7-8	-	-	TRBJ1-1	CASSLGFQSNTEAFF	TGTGCCAGCAGCCTAGGGTTTCAATCGAACACTGAAGCTTTCTTT
TRBV7-8	TRBD2	once	TRBJ2-1	CASSFAGEREQFF	TGTGCCAGCAGCTTCGCGGGAGAGCGCGAGCAGTTCTTC
TRBV6-5	-	-	TRBJ2-7	CASSYFSGSYEQYF	TGTGCCAGCAGTTACTTTTCCGGGTCCTACGAGCAGTACTTC
TRBV5-1	TRBD2	-	TRBJ2-7	CASSFSGGPPYEQYF	TGCGCCAGCAGCTTCAGCGGGGGGCCTCCCTACGAGCAGTACTTC
TRBV29-1	-	-	TRBJ2-6	CSVAFSGANVLTF	TGCAGCGTAGCCTTCTCTGGGGCCAACGTCCTGACTTTC
TRBV27	TRBD2	once	TRBJ2-7	CASSLSGGGFYEQYF	TGTGCCAGCAGTTTATCAGGCGGGGGGTTCTACGAGCAGTACTTC
TRBV4-1	TRBD2	-	TRBJ2-7	CASRTSPNVGYEQYF	TGCGCCAGTCGGACTAGTCCTAACGTCGGTTACGAGCAGTACTTC
TRBV30	TRBD1	-	TRBJ1-5	CAWSGGQGGQPQHF	TGTGCCTGGAGTGGAGGACAGGGGGGGCAGCCCCAGCATTTT
TRBV5-4	-	-	TRBJ2-7	CASSFGQSYEQYF	TGTGCCAGCAGCTTTGGACAGTCCTACGAGCAGTACTTC
TRBV11-2	-	-	TRBJ1-1	CASSLSGEGNTEAFF	TGTGCCAGCAGCTTGAGCGGGGAAGGGAACACTGAAGCTTTCTTT